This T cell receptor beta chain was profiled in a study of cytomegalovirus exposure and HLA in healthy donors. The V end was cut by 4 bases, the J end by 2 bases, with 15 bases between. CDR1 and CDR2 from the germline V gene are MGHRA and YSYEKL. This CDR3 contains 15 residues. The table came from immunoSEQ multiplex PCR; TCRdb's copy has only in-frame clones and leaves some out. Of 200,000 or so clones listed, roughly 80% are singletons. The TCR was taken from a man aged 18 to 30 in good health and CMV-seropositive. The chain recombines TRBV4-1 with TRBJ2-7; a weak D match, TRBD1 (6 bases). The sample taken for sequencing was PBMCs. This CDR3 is CASSPTGRGTYEQYF. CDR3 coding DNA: TGCGCCAGCAGCCCGACAGGCCGTGGGACCTACGAGCAGTACTTC.